The next 30 T cell receptor beta chains were all read from a single sample in a study of T-cell memory formation after mild COVID-19. TCRdb passed the 5' RACE reads through MiXCR, listing each CDR3 protein once. The sample records 200,000 or so distinct CDR3 sequences, over 9% being singletons. Sequenced input: PBMCs or a T cell subset sorted from them (not recorded which). These receptors originate from a young man who had mild COVID-19 (a few samples of this study predate the infection). Cell type and time point are not known.

This chain joins TRBV4-3 and TRBJ2-3; no reliable D call. The CDR3 covers 15 residues. V dropped 1 base and J dropped 3 bases, with 11 bases sitting between them. The germline CDR1 and CDR2 sequences are LGHNA and YSLEER. The CDR3 spells CASSQGAQLTDTQYF. The CDR3 DNA reads TGCGCCAGCAGCCAAGGCGCCCAGCTGACAGATACGCAGTATTTT.

This clonotype has ten or more counts. The gene calls are TRBV20-1 and TRBJ2-3; a possible D gene is TRBD2 (6 bases). Trimming took off 3 bases at V and 0 bases at J, with 10 bases between the two ends. CDR1 is DFQATT, CDR2 SNEGSKA, per germline (reference sequence). CDR3 length equals 14 residues. CDR3 sequence: CSASGGTSTDTQYF. CDR3 DNA: TGCAGTGCTAGCGGGGGAACTAGCACAGATACGCAGTATTTT.

A few counts support this clonotype. V usage is TRBV20-1 and J usage is TRBJ2-7, with 7 bases fitting TRBD1. The V gene's germline CDR1 is DFQATT and CDR2 SNEGSKA (reference sequence). The CDR3 extends over 12 amino acids. V shed 4 bases, J shed 5 bases, and the junction held 5 bases outside the gene matches. CDR3 sequence reads: CSATTTGNEQYV. As DNA, the CDR3 is TGCAGTGCTACCACGACAGGGAACGAGCAGTACGTC.

The genes are TRBV3-1 and TRBJ2-1, with D possibly matching TRBD2 (6 bases). Germline lookup yields CDR1 LGHDT and CDR2 YNNKEL (reference sequence). The V gene lost 3 bases and the J gene lost 12 bases, with 21 bases spanning the gap. The CDR3 contains 15 residues. CDR3: CASSHSTRRRETQFF. CDR3 DNA: TGTGCCAGCAGCCACTCCACCCGACGACGGGAGACGCAGTTCTTC.

This chain links TRBV6-5 with TRBJ1-6, with unresolved D. Germline V gene sequence: CDR1 MNHEY, CDR2 SVGAGI. The V end lost 6 bases, the J end lost 5 bases, and 8 bases lay between the germline ends. This CDR3 region has 13 residues. CDR3 DNA sequence: TGTGCCAGCAGCCTGGAGAATAATTCACCCCTCCACTTT. It is translated as CASSLENNSPLHF.

In its sample, this clonotype was seen a few times. The chain couples TRBV18 to TRBJ2-1; no clear D gene. This CDR3 has 17 residues. Germline CDR1 reads KGHSH; CDR2 reads LQKENI. Trimming took 0 bases from V and 0 from J, leaving 12 bases between them. CDR3 nucleotide sequence: TGTGCCAGCTCACCACCTCTCTCGGGCAGCTCCTACAATGAGCAGTTCTTC. Translating gives CASSPPLSGSSYNEQFF.

This clonotype appeared many times. The rearrangement links TRBV11-2 to TRBJ1-2; possible D gene TRBD1, 6 bases. V was cut by 5 bases and J by 5 bases, with 18 bases left in between. This CDR3 contains 15 residues. Per the germline V gene, CDR1 is SGHAT and CDR2 is FQNNGV. CDR3 nucleotides: TGTGCCAGCAGCACCCACAGGACAGAAAAGTATGGCTACACCTTC. Its translation is CASSTHRTEKYGYTF.

This clonotype was detected only a few times. The genes are TRBV20-1 and TRBJ2-1; 9 nucleotides agree with TRBD1. This CDR3 has 16 amino acids. The trim removed 1 base at V and 2 bases at J, leaving 6 bases unmatched. Germline V gene data show CDR1 as DFQATT and CDR2 as SNEGSKA (reference sequence). The DNA for the CDR3 is TGCAGTGCTAGAGGGGTACAGGGGGCTACCTACAATGAGCAGTTCTTC. This translates into CSARGVQGATYNEQFF.

The V and J genes are TRBV2 and TRBJ1-4, with TRBD1 matching over 8 bases. This CDR3 is 13 amino acids long. Germline V gene lookup returns CDR1 SNHLY and CDR2 FYNNEI. With 9 bases clipped from V and 7 bases from J, the junction kept 7 bases outside the gene matches. The CDR3 DNA reads TGTGCCAGTGGAGGGCAGGGGGCTGAAAAACTGTTTTTT. Its protein is CASGGQGAEKLFF.

This clonotype has more than one count but fewer than ten. The chain couples TRBV25-1 to TRBJ1-2, with D tentatively TRBD1 (6 bases). Trimming cost V 0 bases and J 0 bases, with 14 bases left between them. From germline, CDR1 is MGHDK and CDR2 SYGVNS. The CDR3 extends over 17 amino acids. DNA for the CDR3: TGTGCCAGCAGTGAATATATAGGGGGAATTGCTAACTATGGCTACACCTTC. As protein: CASSEYIGGIANYGYTF.

This clonotype was seen ten or more times. The V call is TRBV5-6, the J call TRBJ1-5, with D unclear. CDR3 length: 12 amino acids. The germline V gene has CDR1 SGHDT and CDR2 YYEEEE. V was shortened by 1 base and J by 5 bases, with 4 bases between the two germline ends. For the CDR3, the DNA is TGTGCCAGCAGCTTGTACGATCAGCCCCAGCATTTT. Translating gives CASSLYDQPQHF.

This clonotype was observed many times. The chain uses TRBV7-2 and TRBJ2-3; 7 bases are a match to TRBD1. The junction had 9 bases not matched to a gene; V was cut back by 6 bases and J by 3 bases. CDR1 SGHTA and CDR2 FQGNSA come from the germline V gene. This CDR3 contains 15 residues. The CDR3 protein is CASRQQGLETDTQYF. CDR3 nucleotides: TGTGCCAGCAGACAACAGGGGTTAGAGACAGATACGCAGTATTTT.

This chain connects TRBV18 to TRBJ1-1; D may be TRBD1 (5 bases). Germline V CDR1 and CDR2: KGHSH, LQKENI. V lost 3 bases and J 1 base, leaving 21 bases between the germline ends. The CDR3 runs 18 residues. CDR3: CASSPARGGADTNTEAFF. The CDR3 DNA reads as TGTGCCAGCTCACCTGCCCGGGGAGGGGCGGATACGAACACTGAAGCTTTCTTT. Supplemented by reference TRBV18 and TRBJ1-1, the full variable domain reads NAGVMQNPRHLVRRRGQEARLRCSPMKGHSHVYWYRQLPEEGLKFMVYLQKENIIDESGMPKERFSAEFPKEGPSILRIQQVVRGDSAAYFCASSPARGGADTNTEAFFGQGTRLTVV.

This clonotype was observed a few times. The chain couples TRBV4-2 to TRBJ2-1; tentative D call: TRBD1 (6 bases). The germline V gene has CDR1 LGHNA and CDR2 YNFKEQ. Trimming cost V 4 bases and J 9 bases, with 19 bases left between them. The CDR3 loop spans 15 amino acids. The CDR3 nucleotides read TGTGCCAGCAGCCCGGTCCAACAGGGTGAGGGTGAGCAGTTCTTC. Translation gives CASSPVQQGEGEQFF.

This clonotype was detected many times. The V gene is TRBV3-1, the J gene TRBJ1-1; D is unclear. The CDR3 is 15 residues long. The germline V gene has CDR1 LGHDT and CDR2 YNNKEL (reference sequence). Trimming left V 3 bases short and J 0 bases short, with 11 bases between. CDR3 amino acids: CASSQFRSMNTEAFF. CDR3 DNA: TGTGCCAGCAGCCAGTTTCGCAGCATGAACACTGAAGCTTTCTTT.

The chain has TRBV6-2 or TRBV6-3 and TRBJ2-2; D is uncertain. In germline, CDR1 is MNHEY, CDR2 SVGEGT. The CDR3 consists of 13 residues. V was cut by 10 bases and J by 7 bases, with 16 bases left in between. This CDR3 reads CAKWWGTGGELFF. The DNA of the CDR3 is TGTGCCAAATGGTGGGGAACCGGCGGGGAGCTGTTTTTT.

The CDR3 sequence: CASRLATGAYEQYV. The CDR3 region has the DNA TGCGCCAGCAGATTAGCGACAGGGGCCTACGAGCAGTACGTC. This chain uses TRBV5-1 with TRBJ2-7, with 8 bases matching TRBD1. The CDR3 is 14 residues long. CDR1 and CDR2 (germline): SGHRS, YFSETQ. V was pared by 5 bases and J by 2 bases, with 6 bases of the junction left unmatched.

The chain recombines TRBV7-2 with TRBJ2-7, with a tentative D call TRBD1 (7 bases). V lost 4 bases and J lost 3, with 10 bases in between. Germline CDR1 is SGHTA and CDR2 is FQGNSA. CDR3 length equals 13 residues. CDR3 sequence reads: CASSSGGLYEQYF. The CDR3 nucleotides are TGTGCCAGCAGCTCAGGGGGGCTCTACGAGCAGTACTTC.

This clonotype was counted a few times. Here the CDR3 reads CAISESMGTSGGYNEQFF. CDR3 DNA sequence: TGTGCCATCAGTGAGTCGATGGGGACTAGCGGGGGTTACAATGAGCAGTTCTTC. This sequence joins TRBV10-3 and TRBJ2-1; 14 nucleotides line up with TRBD2. V trimming: 0 bases; J trimming: 4 bases; junction bases outside the gene matches: 5. There are 18 residues in the CDR3. Germline V gene sequence: CDR1 ENHRY, CDR2 SYGVKD.

This chain joins TRBV7-2 and TRBJ1-6; 7 nucleotides agree with TRBD1. The CDR3 consists of 16 residues. In germline, CDR1 is SGHTA, CDR2 FQGNSA. Trimming at V came to 1 base and at J to 9 bases, leaving 9 bases not matched to a gene. CDR3 nucleotides: TGTGCCAGCAGCTTAGTGCTGACAGGGCTGATTTCACCCCTCCACTTT. Translating it yields CASSLVLTGLISPLHF.

This clonotype has a handful of counts. The chain recombines TRBV5-1 with TRBJ2-2, with TRBD1 matching 8 bases. Unmatched junction bases numbered 3, after V lost 1 base and J lost 1 base. The CDR3 is 16 amino acids. From germline, CDR1 is SGHRS and CDR2 YFSETQ. CDR3 region: CASSLLGTGNTGELFF. In DNA, the CDR3 is TGCGCCAGCAGCTTGTTGGGGACAGGGAACACCGGGGAGCTGTTTTTT.

This clonotype has only a few counts. CDR3: CASSLRNRAATEAFF. The CDR3 DNA reads as TGTGCCAGCAGCTTGCGTAACAGGGCGGCCACTGAAGCTTTCTTT. The chain recombines TRBV7-2 with TRBJ1-1, with D perhaps matching TRBD1 (6 bases). Trimming cost V 3 bases and J 4 bases, with 15 bases left between them. This CDR3 region has 15 residues. Germline V gives CDR1 SGHTA, CDR2 FQGNSA.

This clonotype has ten or more counts. The chain is built from TRBV7-9 and TRBJ2-5; the D gene is possibly TRBD1 (5 bases). The germline gives CDR1 SEHNR, CDR2 FQNEAQ (reference sequence). V was clipped by 3 bases and J by 5 bases, with 16 bases between them. The CDR3 consists of 15 residues. The CDR3 region is CASSLNGGYRETQYF. CDR3 sequence (DNA): TGTGCCAGCAGCTTGAATGGCGGTTACAGGGAGACCCAGTACTTC.

The gene calls are TRBV12-3 or TRBV12-4 and TRBJ2-7, with 8 bases identical to TRBD2. V lost 6 bases and J lost 2; bases outside the gene matches: 6. The CDR3 runs 14 residues. Here the CDR3 DNA reads TGTGCCAGCAGCATAACTAGCGGTCCCTACGAGCAGTACTTC. This gives the protein CASSITSGPYEQYF.

This clonotype was counted at least ten times. The chain carries TRBV6-6 and TRBJ2-2; the D gene is possibly TRBD2 (5 bases). Germline V gives CDR1 MNHNY, CDR2 SVGAGI (reference sequence). V shed 5 bases and J shed 4 bases, with 17 bases lying between them. CDR3 size: 16 residues. This chain's CDR3 is CASSSFRGRGTGELFF. In DNA form, the CDR3 reads TGTGCCAGCAGTAGTTTCCGGGGAAGAGGCACCGGGGAGCTGTTTTTT.

The chain has TRBV3-1 and TRBJ2-3; possible D gene TRBD2, 6 bases. Trimming shortened V by 4 bases and J by 7 bases, and 12 bases separated the two germline ends. Germline V gene data show CDR1 as LGHDT and CDR2 as YNNKEL (reference sequence). The CDR3 consists of 13 residues. For the CDR3, the DNA is TGTGCCAGCAGCCGGGACTTGACTTATACGCAGTATTTT. Protein product: CASSRDLTYTQYF.

This clonotype came up many times. The V and J genes are TRBV4-1 and TRBJ1-2; D unclear. Germline V CDR1 and CDR2: MGHRA, YSYEKL. The germline V and J ends were trimmed by 1 base and 5 bases, with 8 bases remaining between them. The length of the CDR3 is 13 residues. CDR3 in DNA: TGCGCCAGCAGCCAAGCAACCGAATATGGCTACACCTTC. Encoded protein: CASSQATEYGYTF.

The DNA for the CDR3 is TGTGCCAGTAGTATAGTCGGGACGGGCACAGATACGCAGTATTTT. Encoded protein: CASSIVGTGTDTQYF. This chain uses TRBV19 with TRBJ2-3; D assignment may be TRBD1 or TRBD2 (5 bases each). Trimming pared 1 base from V and 1 base from J, leaving 9 bases between. In germline, CDR1 is LNHDA, CDR2 SQIVND (reference sequence). The CDR3 has 15 amino acids. Full variable domain (remainder filled in from reference TRBV19 and TRBJ2-3): DGGITQSPKYLFRKEGQNVTLSCEQNLNHDAMYWYRQDPGQGLRLIYYSQIVNDFQKGDIAEGYSVSREKKESFPLTVTSAQKNPTAFYLCASSIVGTGTDTQYFGPGTRLTVL.

This clonotype was detected ten times or more. The chain couples TRBV5-1 to TRBJ2-5, with no clear D. Trimming cost V 0 bases and J 4 bases, with 16 bases left between them. Germline V gives CDR1 SGHRS, CDR2 YFSETQ. The CDR3 totals 16 residues. The CDR3 region has the DNA TGCGCCAGCAGCTTGGCCCCGGGCCTGGCAGGAGAGACCCAGTACTTC. Protein: CASSLAPGLAGETQYF.

This clonotype was picked up a small number of times. This sequence joins TRBV7-2 and TRBJ2-1; the D gene is possibly TRBD1 (5 bases). The CDR3 consists of 14 residues. CDR1 is SGHTA, CDR2 FQGNSA, per germline. V gave up 2 bases and J gave up 8 bases, with 13 bases separating them. The CDR3 reads CASSLRGLGDEQFF. In nucleotides, the CDR3 is TGTGCCAGCAGCTTAAGGGGCTTGGGCGATGAGCAGTTCTTC. Combining the CDR3 with reference TRBV7-2 and TRBJ2-1 gives the whole variable domain GAGVSQSPSNKVTEKGKDVELRCDPISGHTALYWYRQSLGQGLEFLIYFQGNSAPDKSGLPSDRFSAERTGGSVSTLTIQRTQQEDSAVYLCASSLRGLGDEQFFGPGTRLTVL.